Below are 8 T cell receptor beta chains sequenced from a single sample in a study of T cell responses to AZD1222 COVID-19 vaccine. Clones were read by immunoSEQ multiplex PCR, and TCRdb kept only the in-frame ones, dropping some. The top ten hold 2% to 3% of the sample, which has 110,000 or so clones, 88% seen once. The sequenced sample was peripheral blood, obtained on day 0 of AZD1222 vaccination. The receptors were gathered from an adult in good health.

This clone was recorded once. The chain uses TRBV4-1 and TRBJ1-2; 8 bases map to TRBD1. From germline, CDR1 is MGHRA and CDR2 YSYEKL. V trimming: 4 bases; J trimming: 5 bases; junction bases outside the gene matches: 9. CDR3 length equals 15 residues. CDR3 DNA: TGCGCCAGCAGCCCACGACTACAGGGGGAGTATGGCTACACCTTC. Translating it yields CASSPRLQGEYGYTF.

The chain links TRBV11-3 to TRBJ2-2; 7 bases fit TRBD1. Trimming removed 5 bases from V and 4 bases from J; junction bases left unmatched: 7. This CDR3 has 15 amino acids. Germline V gives CDR1 SGHNT, CDR2 YENEEA. CDR3 amino acids: CASSQQGLGTGELFF. CDR3 in DNA: TGTGCCAGCAGCCAACAGGGGTTAGGCACCGGGGAGCTGTTTTTT.

J is TRBJ2-5 and V is TRBV5-1; D might be TRBD1 (5 bases). The CDR3 has 14 amino acids. Germline V CDR1 and CDR2: SGHRS, YFSETQ. Deletions cut 3 bases from V and 1 base from J, with 10 bases between. CDR3 coding DNA: TGCGCCAGCAGCTCTGGTAGGGGCCAAGAGACCCAGTACTTC. It codes for CASSSGRGQETQYF.

This clone has just a few counts. The chain carries TRBV5-1 and TRBJ2-1; TRBD1 is a possible D gene (7 bases). With 4 bases removed from V and 7 bases from J, the gap between germline ends came to 21 bases. Germline CDR1 reads SGHRS; CDR2 reads YFSETQ. This CDR3 comprises 16 residues. The CDR3 sequence is CASSPDGGGVQNEQFF. CDR3 DNA: TGCGCCAGCAGCCCGGATGGAGGGGGCGTTCAGAATGAGCAGTTCTTC.

The rearrangement links TRBV7-2 to TRBJ1-4; maybe TRBD1 (5 bases). Per germline, CDR1 SGHTA and CDR2 FQGNSA. The CDR3 has 15 amino acids. The V gene lost 5 bases and the J gene lost 2 bases, with 12 bases spanning the gap. The CDR3 region is CASSTDSSTNEKLFF. The CDR3 DNA sequence: TGTGCCAGCAGCACAGACAGCTCCACTAATGAAAAACTGTTTTTT.

V is TRBV3-1 (or the pseudogene TRBV3-2) and J is TRBJ1-1, with 8 bases lining up with TRBD1. Per germline, CDR1 LGHDT and CDR2 YNNKEL (reference sequence). The CDR3 is made up of 17 amino acids. V dropped 4 bases and J dropped 5; count of bases not matched to a gene: 15. The CDR3 sequence: CASSPTRRTGSGTEAFF. DNA of the CDR3: TGTGCCAGCAGCCCGACACGACGGACAGGGAGCGGGACTGAAGCTTTCTTT.

Points on this clone: This specimen includes other DNA sequences encoding the same CDR3. This chain uses TRBV6-1 with TRBJ1-6; possible D gene TRBD1, 6 bases. The CDR3 sequence is 15 residues long. Germline V gene data show CDR1 as MNHNS and CDR2 as SASEGT. V was clipped by 3 bases and J by 7 bases, with 13 bases between them. The CDR3 spells CASSEVGGPNSPLHF. For the CDR3, the DNA is TGTGCCAGCAGTGAGGTGGGGGGGCCGAATTCACCCCTCCACTTT.

The chain has TRBV19 and TRBJ2-3; no clear D. The V end lost 5 bases, the J end lost 4 bases, and 13 bases lay between the germline ends. The CDR3 spans 14 residues. Germline CDR1 LNHDA, CDR2 SQIVND (reference sequence). The CDR3 sequence is CASSSPLAPDTQYF. In nucleotides, the CDR3 is TGTGCCAGTAGTTCACCGCTCGCCCCAGATACGCAGTATTTT.